Shown below are 24 T cell receptor beta chains from a single sample sequenced in a study of cytomegalovirus exposure and HLA in healthy donors. PCR involved 60 Vbeta and 13 Jbeta primers. TCRdb's copy holds only in-frame clones and misses some; the assay was immunoSEQ multiplex PCR. Of some 200,000 clones listed, 82% were seen once; the top ten hold over 0.5%. Material for sequencing was PBMCs. These receptor sequences come from a woman aged 40-49 years in good health and CMV-seronegative.

V is TRBV15 and J is TRBJ2-5, with TRBD1 as a possible D gene (6 bases). CDR1 and CDR2 (germline): LNHNV, YYDKDF (reference sequence). The CDR3 spans 13 residues. V lost 5 bases, J lost 6 bases, and 13 bases lay in between. The CDR3 loop reads CATSAGQMKTQYF. CDR3 DNA sequence: TGTGCCACCAGCGCCGGACAGATGAAGACCCAGTACTTC.

DNA of the CDR3: TGCGCCAGCAGCCCGGGAGCCACGAGCACAGATACGCAGTATTTT. It is translated as CASSPGATSTDTQYF. The chain combines TRBV5-1 with TRBJ2-3; weak D call: TRBD2 (6 bases). The CDR3 sequence is 15 residues long. In germline, CDR1 is SGHRS, CDR2 YFSETQ. Trimming shortened V by 4 bases and J by 0 bases, and 12 bases separated the two germline ends. Filled out from reference TRBV5-1 and TRBJ2-3, the complete variable domain reads KAGVTQTPRYLIKTRGQQVTLSCSPISGHRSVSWYQQTPGQGLQFLFEYFSETQRNKGNFPGRFSGRQFSNSRSEMNVSTLELGDSALYLCASSPGATSTDTQYFGPGTRLTVL.

V gene TRBV30 combines with J gene TRBJ1-1, with 8 bases identical to TRBD1. Germline V gives CDR1 GTSNPN, CDR2 SVGIG (reference sequence). The CDR3 sequence is 19 residues long. V trimming: 2 bases; J trimming: 0 bases; junction bases outside the gene matches: 17. The CDR3 here is CAWSRSPGQVWVMNTEAFF. The CDR3, as DNA: TGTGCCTGGAGTAGATCACCGGGACAGGTATGGGTGATGAACACTGAAGCTTTCTTT.

The chain employs TRBV29-1 and TRBJ1-2, with a tentative D call TRBD1 (5 bases). The ends were cut back, 5 bases at V and 4 bases at J, with 14 bases in the middle. Germline values: CDR1 SQVTM, CDR2 ANQGSEA. This CDR3 has 13 amino acids. The CDR3 coding sequence is TGCAGCGTTTCCTTGGGGCATGGCTATGGCTACACCTTC. Residues: CSVSLGHGYGYTF.

V gene TRBV18 combines with J gene TRBJ1-1, with TRBD1 as a possible D gene (5 bases). Germline assignment: CDR1 KGHSH and CDR2 LQKENI. The V end lost 3 bases, the J end lost 1 base, and 12 bases lay between the germline ends. The CDR3 has 15 amino acids. DNA of the CDR3: TGTGCCAGCTCACCCCAACAGGCCCAGAACACTGAAGCTTTCTTT. Translating gives CASSPQQAQNTEAFF.

This clone has a single count. The chain combines TRBV7-9 with TRBJ2-3, with 9 bases identical to TRBD1. Trimming removed 5 bases from V and 3 bases from J; junction bases left unmatched: 12. The CDR3 is made up of 17 amino acids. Germline CDR1 SEHNR, CDR2 FQNEAQ (reference sequence). The CDR3 DNA is TGTGCCAGCAGCGCGGGGAGACAGGGGGGTTTTACAGATACGCAGTATTTT. Translation gives CASSAGRQGGFTDTQYF. The variable domain in full, with the rest retrieved from reference TRBV7-9 and TRBJ2-3, is DTGVSQNPRHKITKRGQNVTFRCDPISEHNRLYWYRQTLGQGPEFLTYFQNEAQLEKSRLLSDRFSAERPKGSFSTLEIQRTEQGDSAMYLCASSAGRQGGFTDTQYFGPGTRLTVL.

The genes are TRBV19 and TRBJ1-5; D gene unclear. V was shortened by 9 bases and J by 0 bases, with 15 bases between the two germline ends. The germline CDR1 and CDR2 sequences are LNHDA and SQIVND (reference sequence). The CDR3 is made up of 15 amino acids. CDR3 nucleotide sequence: TGTGCCAGCAGAGGAAGTTCCAATAGCAATCAGCCCCAGCATTTT. Residues: CASRGSSNSNQPQHF.

The CDR3 spells CASSPGGGYEQYF. The CDR3 nucleotides are TGTGCCAGCAGCCCGGGGGGGGGATACGAGCAGTACTTC. V usage is TRBV7-6 and J usage is TRBJ2-7; 8 bases are shared with TRBD2. CDR1 is SGHVS, CDR2 FNYEAQ, per germline. This CDR3 has 13 residues. V dropped 5 bases and J dropped 4; count of bases not matched to a gene: 4.

The chain has TRBV6-4 and TRBJ2-5; 15 nucleotides line up with TRBD2. This CDR3 is 16 amino acids long. From germline, CDR1 is MRHNA and CDR2 SNTAGT. The V and J ends lost 4 bases and 2 bases, in that order; junction bases with no gene match: 2. The CDR3 here is CASSAGTSGGQETQYF. The CDR3 bases are TGTGCCAGCAGTGCCGGGACTAGCGGGGGGCAAGAGACCCAGTACTTC.

The rearrangement joins TRBV6-1 to TRBJ1-2, with TRBD1 identical over 8 bases. This CDR3 comprises 15 residues. Germline trimming cut 5 bases from V and 4 bases from J; bases unmatched to any gene: 9. Per germline, CDR1 MNHNS and CDR2 SASEGT. The CDR3: CASSQQGGYSYGYTF. As DNA, the CDR3 is TGTGCCAGCAGTCAACAGGGGGGCTACAGCTATGGCTACACCTTC.

The chain has TRBV6-6 and TRBJ1-5, with a tentative D call TRBD1 (5 bases). The germline gives CDR1 MNHNY, CDR2 SVGAGI (reference sequence). V lost 0 bases and J 4 bases, leaving 10 bases between the germline ends. This CDR3 has 15 amino acids. The CDR3 spells CASSYSAGDNQPQHF. The DNA of the CDR3 is TGTGCCAGCAGTTACTCAGCGGGGGATAATCAGCCCCAGCATTTT.

This clone was seen only a few times. The chain uses TRBV10-2 and TRBJ1-5; 7 positions match TRBD1. The CDR3 has 13 residues. Germline lookup yields CDR1 WSHSY and CDR2 SAAADI. Trimming took 8 bases from V and 9 from J; bases not matched to a gene: 10. The DNA of the CDR3 is TGCGCCAGCCTAGACAGGGAAGGAAGGCCCCAGCATTTT. It is translated as CASLDREGRPQHF.

CDR3 DNA: TGTGCCAGCCTCAGGGGTTTGAACACTGAAGCTTTCTTT. Translated: CASLRGLNTEAFF. The rearrangement links TRBV2 to TRBJ1-1; possibly TRBD1 for D (6 bases). The CDR3 is 13 residues long. Trimming cost V 8 bases and J 0 bases, with 10 bases left between them. Per germline, CDR1 SNHLY and CDR2 FYNNEI.

This chain's CDR3 is CASKGTVADGYTF. The CDR3 nucleotides are TGTGCCAGCAAAGGGACAGTGGCCGATGGCTACACCTTC. This rearrangement joins TRBV2 to TRBJ1-2, with TRBD1 matching 7 bases. The CDR3 totals 13 residues. CDR1 and CDR2 (germline): SNHLY, FYNNEI. The trim removed 7 bases at V and 6 bases at J, leaving 8 bases unmatched.

This clone was seen only a few times. The chain employs TRBV11-2 and TRBJ1-4; no clear D. In germline, CDR1 is SGHAT, CDR2 FQNNGV. V lost 3 bases, J lost 0 bases, and 5 bases lay in between. CDR3 length: 14 amino acids. The CDR3 region has the DNA TGTGCCAGCAGCTTCCTTGCAACTAATGAAAAACTGTTTTTT. It specifies CASSFLATNEKLFF.

V usage is TRBV27 and J usage is TRBJ1-5, with D unresolved. V was shortened by 2 bases and J by 1 base, with 6 bases between the two germline ends. Germline V gives CDR1 MNHEY, CDR2 SMNVEV (reference sequence). The CDR3 is 14 residues long. The CDR3 DNA reads TGTGCCAGCAGTTTAGGGCCGAGCAATCAGCCCCAGCATTTT. Protein product: CASSLGPSNQPQHF.

The J gene is TRBJ2-6, the V gene TRBV13; the match to TRBD1 covers 7 bases. The trim removed 8 bases at V and 2 bases at J, leaving 6 bases unmatched. Germline V gives CDR1 PRHDT, CDR2 FYEKMQ (reference sequence). This CDR3 is 15 amino acids long. This CDR3 reads CASLERGPGANVLTF. The CDR3 coding sequence is TGTGCCAGCCTGGAGAGGGGGCCTGGGGCCAACGTCCTGACTTTC. The full variable domain, rest sourced from reference TRBV13 and TRBJ2-6, is AAGVIQSPRHLIKEKRETATLKCYPIPRHDTVYWYQQGPGQDPQFLISFYEKMQSDKGSIPDRFSAQQFSDYHSELNMSSLELGDSALYFCASLERGPGANVLTFGAGSRLTVL.

The chain links TRBV5-6 to TRBJ2-3; TRBD2 matches 10 bases. Trimming took 2 bases from V and 0 from J; bases not matched to a gene: 9. The germline gives CDR1 SGHDT, CDR2 YYEEEE. CDR3 size: 18 residues. CDR3 bases: TGTGCCAGCAGCTTCGGGGCTAGCGGGGGCCATAGCACAGATACGCAGTATTTT. Its translation is CASSFGASGGHSTDTQYF.

CDR3 coding DNA: TGCGCCAGCAGCTTGGAACTCTTGGCGGGGGGGCTGGGATACAATGAGCAGTTCTTC. This codes for CASSLELLAGGLGYNEQFF. This sequence joins TRBV5-1 and TRBJ2-1; 9 nucleotides match TRBD2. The germline V gene has CDR1 SGHRS and CDR2 YFSETQ. V lost 0 bases, J lost 4 bases, and 14 bases stayed unmatched. The CDR3 spans 19 residues.

The chain combines TRBV9 with TRBJ2-1, with TRBD1 matching 7 bases. V lost 0 bases, J lost 9 bases, and 9 bases stayed unmatched. Germline V gene data show CDR1 as SGDLS and CDR2 as YYNGEE. The CDR3 has 15 residues. The CDR3 reads CASSVAGRPGGEQFF. The CDR3 bases are TGTGCCAGCAGCGTAGCTGGCCGACCAGGGGGTGAGCAGTTCTTC. Full variable domain (missing parts from reference TRBV9 and TRBJ2-1): DSGVTQTPKHLITATGQRVTLRCSPRSGDLSVYWYQQSLDQGLQFLIQYYNGEERAKGNILERFSAQQFPDLHSELNLSSLELGDSALYFCASSVAGRPGGEQFFGPGTRLTVL.

The chain combines TRBV6-1 with TRBJ2-1, with 8 bases identical to TRBD1. The trim removed 6 bases at V and 7 bases at J, leaving 11 bases unmatched. In germline, CDR1 is MNHNS, CDR2 SASEGT. The CDR3 runs 15 residues. This CDR3 is CASRFRTGSWNEQFF. CDR3 sequence (DNA): TGTGCCAGCAGGTTTAGGACAGGGTCATGGAATGAGCAGTTCTTC.

To note about this clone: Its ends do not fully match the called genes, so a read error is possible. V usage is TRBV29-1 and J usage is TRBJ2-7; D is undetermined. CDR1 and CDR2 (germline): SQVTM, ANQGSEA. CDR3 size: 13 residues. CDR3 residues: CSVKDNRVYEQYF. The CDR3 DNA reads as TGCAGCGTTAAAGATAACCGGGTCTACGAGCAGTACTTC.

This clone appeared a few times. This chain connects TRBV7-3 to TRBJ2-6; weak D call: TRBD2 (5 bases). Trimming took off 2 bases at V and 0 bases at J, with 14 bases between the two ends. Germline V gene data show CDR1 as SGHTA and CDR2 as FQGTGA. The CDR3 runs 18 residues. In nucleotides, the CDR3 is TGTGCCAGCAGCTTAGAAGGACTCCCCCGCTCTGGGGCCAACGTCCTGACTTTC. Encoded protein: CASSLEGLPRSGANVLTF.

This clone was observed once. A junction boundary mismatches the germline segment, possibly from a read error. V usage is TRBV4-3 and J usage is TRBJ2-1; D is perhaps TRBD2 (6 bases). Germline values: CDR1 LGHNA, CDR2 YSLEER. This CDR3 is built from 16 residues. CDR3 bases: TGCGCCAGCAGCCAAGTTACCTGGGACTCCGACAATGAGCAGTTCTTC. Protein sequence: CASSQVTWDSDNEQFF.